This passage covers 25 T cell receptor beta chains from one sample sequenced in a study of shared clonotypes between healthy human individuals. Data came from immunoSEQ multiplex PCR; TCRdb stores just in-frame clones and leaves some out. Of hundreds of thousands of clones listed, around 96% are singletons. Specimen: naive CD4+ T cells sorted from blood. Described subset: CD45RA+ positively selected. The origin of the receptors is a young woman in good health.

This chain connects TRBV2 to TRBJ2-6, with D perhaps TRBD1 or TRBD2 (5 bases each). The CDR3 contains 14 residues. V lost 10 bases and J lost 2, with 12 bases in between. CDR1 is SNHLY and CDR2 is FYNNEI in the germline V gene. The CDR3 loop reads CANSLGAGANVLTF. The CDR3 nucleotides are TGTGCCAACTCCCTGGGGGCTGGGGCCAACGTCCTGACTTTC. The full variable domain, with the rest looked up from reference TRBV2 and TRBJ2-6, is EPEVTQTPSHQVTQMGQEVILRCVPISNHLYFYWYRQILGQKVEFLVSFYNNEISEKSEIFDDQFSVERPDGSNFTLKIRSTKLEDSAMYFCANSLGAGANVLTFGAGSRLTVL.

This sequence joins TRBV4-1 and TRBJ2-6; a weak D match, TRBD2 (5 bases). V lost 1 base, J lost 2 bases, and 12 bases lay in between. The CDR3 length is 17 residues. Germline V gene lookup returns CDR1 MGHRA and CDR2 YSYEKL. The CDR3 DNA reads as TGCGCCAGCAGCCAAGGGCCACGAGGGACTGGGGCCAACGTCCTGACTTTC. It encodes CASSQGPRGTGANVLTF.

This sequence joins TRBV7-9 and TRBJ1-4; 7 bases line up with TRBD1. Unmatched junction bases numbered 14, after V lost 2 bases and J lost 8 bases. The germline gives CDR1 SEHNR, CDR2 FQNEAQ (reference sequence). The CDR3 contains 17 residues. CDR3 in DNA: TGTGCCAGCAGCTTAAAAATGATCCGACAGGGAAAGGAAAAACTGTTTTTT. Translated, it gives CASSLKMIRQGKEKLFF.

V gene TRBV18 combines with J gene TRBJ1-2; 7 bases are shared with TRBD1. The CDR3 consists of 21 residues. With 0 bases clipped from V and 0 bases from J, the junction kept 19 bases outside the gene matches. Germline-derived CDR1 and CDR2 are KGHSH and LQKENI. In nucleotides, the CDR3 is TGTGCCAGCTCACCACCGATCTTGCGACAGGGACTTGGAACCCCTAACTATGGCTACACCTTC. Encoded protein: CASSPPILRQGLGTPNYGYTF.

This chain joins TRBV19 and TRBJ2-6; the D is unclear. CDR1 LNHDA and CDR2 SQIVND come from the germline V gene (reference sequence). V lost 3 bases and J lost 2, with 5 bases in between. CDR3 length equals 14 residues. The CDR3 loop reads CASSMGTGANVLTF. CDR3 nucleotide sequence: TGTGCCAGTAGTATGGGAACTGGGGCCAACGTCCTGACTTTC.

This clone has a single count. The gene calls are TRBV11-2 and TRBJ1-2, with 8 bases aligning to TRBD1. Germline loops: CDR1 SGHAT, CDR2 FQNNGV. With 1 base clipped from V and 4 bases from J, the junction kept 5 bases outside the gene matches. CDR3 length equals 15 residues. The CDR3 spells CASSLGQGAFYGYTF. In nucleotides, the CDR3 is TGTGCCAGCAGCTTAGGTCAGGGGGCCTTCTATGGCTACACCTTC. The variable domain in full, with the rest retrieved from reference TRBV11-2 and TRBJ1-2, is EAGVAQSPRYKIIEKRQSVAFWCNPISGHATLYWYQQILGQGPKLLIQFQNNGVVDDSQLPKDRFSAERLKGVDSTLKIQPAKLEDSAVYLCASSLGQGAFYGYTFGSGTRLTVV.

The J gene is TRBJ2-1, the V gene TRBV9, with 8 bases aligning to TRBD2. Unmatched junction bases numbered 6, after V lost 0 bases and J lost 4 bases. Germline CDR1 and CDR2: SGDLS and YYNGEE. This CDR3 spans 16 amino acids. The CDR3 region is CASSVDQREPYNEQFF. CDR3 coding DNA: TGTGCCAGCAGCGTAGATCAGCGGGAGCCTTACAATGAGCAGTTCTTC. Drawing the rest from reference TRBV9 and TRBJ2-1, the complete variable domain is DSGVTQTPKHLITATGQRVTLRCSPRSGDLSVYWYQQSLDQGLQFLIQYYNGEERAKGNILERFSAQQFPDLHSELNLSSLELGDSALYFCASSVDQREPYNEQFFGPGTRLTVL.

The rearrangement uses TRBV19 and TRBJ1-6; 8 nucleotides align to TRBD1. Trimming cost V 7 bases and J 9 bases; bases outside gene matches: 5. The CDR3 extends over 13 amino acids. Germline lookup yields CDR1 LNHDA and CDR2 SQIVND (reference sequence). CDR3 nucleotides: TGTGCCAGTAAAGACAGGGGCGCTTCACCCCTCCACTTT. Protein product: CASKDRGASPLHF.

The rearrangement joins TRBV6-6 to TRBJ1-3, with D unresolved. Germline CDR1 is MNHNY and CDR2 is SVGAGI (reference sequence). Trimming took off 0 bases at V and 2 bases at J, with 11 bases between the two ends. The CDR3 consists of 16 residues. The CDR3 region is CASSYSSGSAGNTIYF. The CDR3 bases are TGTGCCAGCAGTTACTCGAGTGGGTCTGCTGGAAACACCATATATTTT.

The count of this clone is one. CDR3 loop: CASSFTSGIGNEQFF. Written as DNA, the CDR3 is TGTGCCAGCAGCTTTACTAGCGGGATAGGCAATGAGCAGTTCTTC. The J gene is TRBJ2-1, the V gene TRBV7-2; 10 bases fit TRBD2. After removal of 3 bases from V and 6 bases from J, the junction contained 5 bases not matched to a gene. Germline V gives CDR1 SGHTA, CDR2 FQGNSA. The CDR3 consists of 15 residues.

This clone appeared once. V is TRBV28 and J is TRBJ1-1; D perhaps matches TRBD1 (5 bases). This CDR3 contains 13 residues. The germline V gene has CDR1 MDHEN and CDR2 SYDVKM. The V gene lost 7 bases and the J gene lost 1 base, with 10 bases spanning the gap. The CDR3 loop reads CASMTARNTEAFF. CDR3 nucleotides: TGTGCCAGCATGACAGCCAGGAACACTGAAGCTTTCTTT.

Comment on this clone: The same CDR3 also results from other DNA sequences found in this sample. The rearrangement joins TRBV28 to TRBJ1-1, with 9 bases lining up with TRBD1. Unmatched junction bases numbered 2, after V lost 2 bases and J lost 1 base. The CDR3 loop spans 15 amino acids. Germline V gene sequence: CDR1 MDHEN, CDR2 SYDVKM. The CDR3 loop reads CASSLEGQGNTEAFF. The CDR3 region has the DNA TGTGCCAGCAGTTTAGAGGGACAGGGGAACACTGAAGCTTTCTTT.

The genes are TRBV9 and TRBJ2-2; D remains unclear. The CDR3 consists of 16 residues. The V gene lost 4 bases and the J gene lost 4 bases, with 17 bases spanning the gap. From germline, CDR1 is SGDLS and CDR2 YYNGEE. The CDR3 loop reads CASSPWYSPGTGELFF. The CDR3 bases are TGTGCCAGCAGCCCATGGTATAGCCCCGGCACCGGGGAGCTGTTTTTT. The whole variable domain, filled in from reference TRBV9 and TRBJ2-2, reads DSGVTQTPKHLITATGQRVTLRCSPRSGDLSVYWYQQSLDQGLQFLIQYYNGEERAKGNILERFSAQQFPDLHSELNLSSLELGDSALYFCASSPWYSPGTGELFFGEGSRLTVL.

The CDR3 DNA reads as TGTGCCAGCAGCTGGGTGACAGCCGGGGGCGGGGAGCTGTTTTTT. Its protein is CASSWVTAGGGELFF. The chain carries TRBV28 and TRBJ2-2; tentative D call: TRBD2 (6 bases). CDR3 size: 15 residues. Germline loops: CDR1 MDHEN, CDR2 SYDVKM. The ends were cut back, 6 bases at V and 7 bases at J, with 18 bases in the middle.

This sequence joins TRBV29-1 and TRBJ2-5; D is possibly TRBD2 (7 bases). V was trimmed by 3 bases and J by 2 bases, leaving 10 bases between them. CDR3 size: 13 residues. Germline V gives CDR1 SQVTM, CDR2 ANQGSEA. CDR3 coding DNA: TGCAGCGTTGACAGGGGAGGGCAAGAGACCCAGTACTTC. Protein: CSVDRGGQETQYF. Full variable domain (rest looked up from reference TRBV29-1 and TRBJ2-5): SAVISQKPSRDICQRGTSLTIQCQVDSQVTMMFWYRQQPGQSLTLIATANQGSEATYESGFVIDKFPISRPNLTFSTLTVSNMSPEDSSIYLCSVDRGGQETQYFGPGTRLLVL.

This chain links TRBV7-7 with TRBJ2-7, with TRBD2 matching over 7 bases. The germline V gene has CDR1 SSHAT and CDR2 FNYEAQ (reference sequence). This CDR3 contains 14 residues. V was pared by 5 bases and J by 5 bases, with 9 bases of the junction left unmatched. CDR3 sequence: CASSPFGGMDEQYF. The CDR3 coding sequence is TGTGCCAGCAGCCCTTTCGGGGGGATGGACGAGCAGTACTTC.

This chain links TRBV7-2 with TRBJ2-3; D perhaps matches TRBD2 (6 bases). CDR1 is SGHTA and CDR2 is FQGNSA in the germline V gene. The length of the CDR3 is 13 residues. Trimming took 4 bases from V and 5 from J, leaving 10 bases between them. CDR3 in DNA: TGTGCCAGCAGCTACCCGGGGGTAGATACGCAGTATTTT. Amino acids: CASSYPGVDTQYF.

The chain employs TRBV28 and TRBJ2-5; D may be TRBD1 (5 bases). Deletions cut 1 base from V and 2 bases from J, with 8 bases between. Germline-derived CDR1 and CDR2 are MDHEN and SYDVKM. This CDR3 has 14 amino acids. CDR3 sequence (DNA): TGTGCCAGCAGTTTATCCAGGGCACAAGAGACCCAGTACTTC. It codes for CASSLSRAQETQYF. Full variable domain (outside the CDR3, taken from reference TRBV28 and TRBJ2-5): DVKVTQSSRYLVKRTGEKVFLECVQDMDHENMFWYRQDPGLGLRLIYFSYDVKMKEKGDIPEGYSVSREKKERFSLILESASTNQTSMYLCASSLSRAQETQYFGPGTRLLVL.

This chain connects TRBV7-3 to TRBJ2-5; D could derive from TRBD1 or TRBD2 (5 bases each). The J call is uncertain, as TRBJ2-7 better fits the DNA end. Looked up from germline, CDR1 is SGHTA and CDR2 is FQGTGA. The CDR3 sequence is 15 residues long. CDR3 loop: CASRPRDPTAYEQYF. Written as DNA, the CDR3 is TGTGCCAGCAGACCACGGGACCCTACCGCGTACGAGCAGTACTTC.

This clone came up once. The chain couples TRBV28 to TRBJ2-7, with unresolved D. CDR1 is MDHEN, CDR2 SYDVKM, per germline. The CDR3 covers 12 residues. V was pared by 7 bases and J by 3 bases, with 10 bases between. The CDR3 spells CASTDGHYEQYF. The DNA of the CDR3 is TGTGCCAGCACGGACGGTCACTACGAGCAGTACTTC.

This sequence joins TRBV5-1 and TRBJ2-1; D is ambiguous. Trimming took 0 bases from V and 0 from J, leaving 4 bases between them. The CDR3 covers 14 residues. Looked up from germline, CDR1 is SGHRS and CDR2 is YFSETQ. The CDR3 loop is CASSLDFSYNEQFF. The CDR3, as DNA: TGCGCCAGCAGCTTGGACTTCTCCTACAATGAGCAGTTCTTC.

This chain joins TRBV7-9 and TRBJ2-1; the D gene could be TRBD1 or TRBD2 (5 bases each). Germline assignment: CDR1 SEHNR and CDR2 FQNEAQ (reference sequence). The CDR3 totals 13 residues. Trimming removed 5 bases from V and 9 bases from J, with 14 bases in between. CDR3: CASSLLGAGEQFF. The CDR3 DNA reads TGTGCCAGCAGCCTCCTAGGGGCGGGTGAGCAGTTCTTC. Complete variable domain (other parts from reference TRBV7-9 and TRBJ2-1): DTGVSQNPRHKITKRGQNVTFRCDPISEHNRLYWYRQTLGQGPEFLTYFQNEAQLEKSRLLSDRFSAERPKGSFSTLEIQRTEQGDSAMYLCASSLLGAGEQFFGPGTRLTVL.

CDR3 coding DNA: TGTGCCAGCAGCTTAAGGGCATGGGGGAACAATCAGCCCCAGCATTTT. The encoded protein is CASSLRAWGNNQPQHF. This chain joins TRBV11-2 and TRBJ1-5; tentatively, D is TRBD1 (5 bases). The CDR3 consists of 16 residues. The germline V gene has CDR1 SGHAT and CDR2 FQNNGV. The ends were cut back, 2 bases at V and 3 bases at J, with 14 bases in the middle.

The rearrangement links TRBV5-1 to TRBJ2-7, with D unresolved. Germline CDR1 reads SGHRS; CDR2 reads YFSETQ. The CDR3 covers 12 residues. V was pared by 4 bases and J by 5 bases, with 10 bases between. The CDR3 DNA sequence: TGCGCCAGCAGCGCTTCGGTCCACGAGCAGTACTTC. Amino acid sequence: CASSASVHEQYF.

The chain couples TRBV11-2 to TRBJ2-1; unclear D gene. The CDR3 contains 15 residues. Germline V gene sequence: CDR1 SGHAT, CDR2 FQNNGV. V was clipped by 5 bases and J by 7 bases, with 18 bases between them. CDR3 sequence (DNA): TGTGCCAGCAGCCCAGAGGCTGGGCCTAAAAATGAGCAGTTCTTC. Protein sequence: CASSPEAGPKNEQFF.